Listed below are T cell receptor beta chains from one sample, sequenced in a study of identifying expanded T cells in peripheral blood. The assay was immunoSEQ multiplex PCR, and TCRdb's table has in-frame clones only and misses some. Of about 78,000 clones listed, approximately 84% are singletons. Sequencing was done on a sample of blood. Receptor source: a person aged 18 to 70 in good health. Both conserved end residues are part of each CDR3. Each record gives: J gene, clone size, D gene, V gene, CDR3 protein, CDR3 DNA. A D gene is named only where the DNA matches it firmly. Clone size is shown for a subset of rows, as once, few, many or a class of expanded clone.

TRBJ2-7,-,-,TRBV5-8,CATRSGPGAYEQYF,TGTGCCACCCGGTCGGGGCCGGGAGCCTACGAGCAGTACTTC
TRBJ2-7,-,TRBD1,TRBV6-6,CASSGDRPEQYF,TGTGCCAGCAGCGGGGACAGGCCCGAGCAGTACTTC
TRBJ1-1,-,-,TRBV19,CASSVRPKNTEAFF,TGTGCCAGTAGCGTCCGCCCCAAGAACACTGAAGCTTTCTTT
TRBJ2-1,-,TRBD1,TRBV25-1,CASSPQDRSYNEQFF,TGTGCCAGCAGTCCTCAGGACAGGTCCTACAATGAGCAGTTCTTC
TRBJ2-7,-,TRBD1,TRBV19,CASSINGPDRSDSYEQYF,TGTGCCAGTAGTATTAATGGGCCGGACAGGTCTGACTCCTACGAGCAGTACTTC
TRBJ2-5,-,-,TRBV29-1,CSLRQGLETQYF,TGCAGCCTTCGCCAGGGCCTCGAGACCCAGTACTTC
TRBJ2-7,-,-,TRBV6-6,CASTPNRAEQYF,TGTGCCAGCACCCCCAACCGGGCCGAGCAGTACTTC
TRBJ2-5,-,-,TRBV7-9,CASSPPRETQYF,TGTGCCAGCAGCCCCCCCAGGGAGACCCAGTACTTC
TRBJ2-7,medium-sized,-,TRBV5-1,CASKLGLGAYEQYF,TGCGCCAGCAAGCTCGGCTTGGGAGCCTACGAGCAGTACTTC
TRBJ2-5,-,-,TRBV15,CATSRGRETQYF,TGTGCCACCAGCAGGGGACGAGAGACCCAGTACTTC
TRBJ2-7,-,TRBD2,TRBV6-5,CASIRTLAGAYEQYF,TGTGCCAGCATAAGGACACTAGCGGGAGCCTACGAGCAGTACTTC
TRBJ2-2,-,TRBD2,TRBV30,CAWGLAGVGELFF,TGTGCCTGGGGACTAGCGGGAGTCGGGGAGCTGTTTTTT
TRBJ1-4,few,-,TRBV4-3,CASSQDLNEKLFF,TGCGCCAGCAGCCAAGACCTCAATGAAAAACTGTTTTTT
TRBJ2-3,-,TRBD2,TRBV7-8,CASIGWASGRKRTDTQYF,TGTGCCAGCATCGGGTGGGCTAGCGGGAGAAAGAGGACAGATACGCAGTATTTT
TRBJ1-2,once,-,TRBV7-3,CASSLNTDNYGYTF,TGTGCCAGCAGCTTAAATACGGATAACTATGGCTACACCTTC
TRBJ2-7,-,TRBD2,TRBV2,CASSEYSGTSYEQYF,TGTGCCAGCAGTGAGTATAGCGGGACCTCCTACGAGCAGTACTTC
TRBJ1-3,-,-,TRBV6-6,CASQGEVKVGNTIYF,TGTGCCAGCCAGGGTGAGGTTAAGGTGGGAAACACCATATATTTT
TRBJ2-1,-,-,TRBV7-9,CASSLAGKPTNEQFF,TGTGCCAGCAGCTTAGCAGGGAAACCTACAAATGAGCAGTTCTTC
TRBJ2-7,-,-,TRBV4-2,CASSQDTQTGAYEQYF,TGTGCCAGCAGCCAAGATACCCAGACAGGAGCCTACGAGCAGTACTTC
TRBJ2-7,-,TRBD2,TRBV9,CASSVGLAGGPSGHEQYF,TGTGCCAGCAGCGTGGGACTAGCGGGAGGGCCCTCCGGACACGAGCAGTACTTC
TRBJ2-5,-,TRBD1,TRBV5-1,CASSKGDRGQETQYF,TGCGCCAGCAGCAAAGGGGACAGGGGTCAAGAGACCCAGTACTTC
TRBJ2-3,-,-,TRBV7-2,CASSFSRGTDTQYF,TGTGCCAGCAGCTTTAGCCGCGGCACAGATACGCAGTATTTT
TRBJ2-3,-,-,TRBV30,CAWSTIRIGDTQYF,TGTGCCTGGAGTACAATCAGAATAGGAGATACGCAGTATTTT
TRBJ2-3,-,-,TRBV15,CATSRDRGVGSTDTQYF,TGTGCCACCAGCAGAGATCGAGGGGTCGGTAGCACAGATACGCAGTATTTT
TRBJ2-2,-,TRBD2,TRBV6-1,CASSELADTGELFF,TGTGCCAGCAGTGAACTAGCGGACACCGGGGAGCTGTTTTTT
TRBJ2-5,-,-,TRBV5-1,CASSLALRAQETQYF,TGCGCCAGCAGCTTGGCTTTACGAGCCCAAGAGACCCAGTACTTC
TRBJ1-1,-,TRBD1,TRBV27,CASSSGTATEAFF,TGTGCCAGCAGTTCCGGGACAGCCACTGAAGCTTTCTTT
TRBJ2-1,once,-,TRBV30,CAWSVQEYNEQFF,TGTGCCTGGAGTGTACAGGAGTACAATGAGCAGTTCTTC
TRBJ2-3,-,-,TRBV7-7,CASSFSQSTDTQYF,TGTGCTAGCAGCTTTTCCCAGAGCACAGATACGCAGTATTTT
TRBJ2-2,-,-,TRBV27,CASRPTGVINTGELFF,TGTGCCAGCAGACCGACGGGAGTAATAAACACCGGGGAGCTGTTTTTT
TRBJ2-5,-,-,TRBV2,CASSVFGGEETQYF,TGTGCCAGCAGTGTGTTCGGAGGGGAAGAGACCCAGTACTTC
TRBJ2-2,few,-,TRBV4-2,CASSQVEVGTGELFF,TGTGCCAGCAGCCAAGTAGAGGTCGGGACCGGGGAGCTGTTTTTT
TRBJ1-4,-,-,TRBV5-4,CASSLGGSGEKLFF,TGTGCCAGCAGCCTGGGGGGGTCGGGGGAAAAACTGTTTTTT
TRBJ2-7,-,-,TRBV21-1,CASSKETRREGLSYEQYF,TGTGCCAGCAGCAAAGAGACAAGACGGGAGGGCCTTTCCTACGAGCAGTACTTC
TRBJ2-7,-,-,TRBV7-2,CASSLVGRNSYEQYF,TGTGCCAGCAGCTTAGTGGGGCGTAACTCCTACGAGCAGTACTTC
TRBJ2-5,-,TRBD2,TRBV7-6,CASSLVGLAGYQETQYF,TGTGCCAGCAGCTTAGTCGGTCTAGCGGGCTATCAAGAGACCCAGTACTTC
TRBJ2-3,-,TRBD1,TRBV5-6,CASSLPGQGNQDTQYF,TGTGCCAGCAGCTTACCGGGACAGGGGAATCAAGATACGCAGTATTTT